The present entry profiles one T cell receptor beta chain with its context. The target antigen is unknown. Per the germline V gene, CDR1 is SGHKS and CDR2 is YYEKEE (reference sequence). The CDR3 length is 14 residues. Losses at the gene ends were 2 bases for V and 4 bases for J; bases not matched to a gene: 4. Clones were sequenced by immunoSEQ multiplex PCR, and TCRdb holds only the in-frame ones, with some missing. The data show some 580,000 clones, about 96% seen once. These data originate in a study of shared clonotypes between healthy human individuals. Study-level findings and limits: Compared with clonotypes that all four donors shared, non-shared clonotypes had lower generation probabilities.

The rearrangement joins TRBV5-5 to TRBJ2-3, with TRBD1 identical over 7 bases. The source is a woman in her twenties or thirties in good health. Input material: naive CD4+ T cells sorted from blood. Subset: CD45RA+ positively selected. CDR3 bases: TGTGCCAGCAGCTTACCCGGGACAGCAGATACGCAGTATTTT. This encodes CASSLPGTADTQYF.